This TCR beta chain was recorded in a study of blood T cell repertoires in COVID-19. The CDR3 extends over 14 amino acids. Germline CDR1 is LNHDA and CDR2 is SQIVND (reference sequence). V lost 4 bases to trimming and J lost 1 base, with 7 bases between them. This clone was found once. Study processing details: Estimation of nucleated cell counts was performed using reference gene primer amplification. Clones were sequenced by immunoSEQ multiplex PCR, and TCRdb holds only the in-frame ones, with some missing. Clone size and the V and J calls come from that table; the DNA yielded D and trimming. The sample holds more than 150,000 clones, around 87% seen once.

The gene calls are TRBV19 and TRBJ2-2; no firm D call. The clonotype originates from a woman aged 40-49 years with acute or convalescent COVID-19. Sample: peripheral blood. The chain's CDR3 is CASSSILNTGELFF. CDR3 DNA sequence: TGTGCCAGTAGTAGTATCCTGAACACCGGGGAGCTGTTTTTT.